This T cell receptor (beta chain) was obtained from a study of siplizumab effects on memory and regulatory T cells. Regarding the study as a whole: Suppressive function of proliferating Tregs from siplizumab cultures was not confirmed. Alloreactive sequences traceable to unstimulated CD4+ memory cells declined significantly under siplizumab.

To note about this clone: Its specificity is unknown.

Libraries were prepared by immunoSEQ multiplex PCR; TCRdb keeps only in-frame clonotypes and omits some of them. The top ten hold under 0.75% of the sample, which has about 110,000 clones, around 92% seen once. Sequenced material: Tregs sorted from blood. The TCR originated in a human donor in good health.

The CDR3 loop reads CASSLGWTAGVSYEQYF. CDR3 bases: TGCGCCAGCAGCTTGGGGTGGACAGCGGGGGTCTCCTACGAGCAGTACTTC. V is TRBV5-1 and J is TRBJ2-7, with 8 bases identical to TRBD2. Germline V CDR1 and CDR2: SGHRS, YFSETQ. The CDR3 loop spans 17 amino acids. V trimming: 0 bases; J trimming: 0 bases; junction bases outside the gene matches: 8.